A single sample is the source of the 9 T cell receptor beta chains below, sequenced in a study of T-cell memory formation after mild COVID-19. In TCRdb, the 5' RACE reads were re-called with MiXCR into one record per CDR3 protein. The sample holds some 110,000 distinct CDR3 sequences; around an eighth are singletons and the top ten take 25% to 35%. The sample comprised PBMCs or a T cell subset sorted from them (not recorded which). These receptor sequences come from an adult woman who had mild COVID-19 (a few samples of this study predate the infection). Cell type and time point are not known.

This clonotype was detected a few times. The chain employs TRBV5-1 and TRBJ2-1; 7 bases agree with TRBD2. J gave up 7 bases and V 0 bases, and 7 bases lay outside the gene matches. Looked up from germline, CDR1 is SGHRS and CDR2 is YFSETQ. This CDR3 region has 15 residues. The CDR3 region is CASSLAFASGNEQFF. The CDR3, as DNA: TGCGCCAGCAGCTTGGCCTTCGCTAGCGGAAATGAGCAGTTCTTC. Full variable domain (rest looked up from reference TRBV5-1 and TRBJ2-1): KAGVTQTPRYLIKTRGQQVTLSCSPISGHRSVSWYQQTPGQGLQFLFEYFSETQRNKGNFPGRFSGRQFSNSRSEMNVSTLELGDSALYLCASSLAFASGNEQFFGPGTRLTVL.

The gene calls are TRBV27 and TRBJ2-7; D is possibly TRBD2 (6 bases). The V end lost 5 bases, the J end lost 3 bases, and 14 bases lay between the germline ends. Germline CDR1 reads MNHEY; CDR2 reads SMNVEV (reference sequence). CDR3 length equals 14 residues. The CDR3 sequence is CASSPSREYYEQYF. CDR3 DNA: TGTGCCAGCAGTCCCTCGCGGGAATACTACGAGCAGTACTTC.

In this sample, this clonotype turned up a few times. The rearrangement links TRBV24-1 to TRBJ2-1, with TRBD2 as a possible D gene (6 bases). The V gene's germline CDR1 is KGHDR and CDR2 SFDVKD. The ends were cut back, 5 bases at V and 4 bases at J, with 8 bases in the middle. The CDR3 is 13 residues long. The CDR3 nucleotides are TGTGCCACCAGTGGTGGGGGGTACAATGAGCAGTTCTTC. Translating gives CATSGGGYNEQFF.

This clonotype occurred a few times. V gene TRBV9 combines with J gene TRBJ2-2, with 7 bases that match TRBD1. This CDR3 comprises 14 residues. Germline CDR1 SGDLS, CDR2 YYNGEE. V lost 3 bases, J lost 7 bases, and 6 bases stayed unmatched. Here the CDR3 reads CASSADRRHGELFF. The CDR3 DNA reads as TGTGCCAGCAGCGCGGACAGGCGCCACGGGGAGCTGTTTTTT.

The chain recombines TRBV15 with TRBJ1-6; weak D call: TRBD1 (5 bases). Trimming shortened V by 4 bases and J by 1 base, and 8 bases separated the two germline ends. Germline CDR1 LNHNV, CDR2 YYDKDF (reference sequence). This CDR3 has 15 residues. The CDR3 is CATSTRGSYNSPLHF. The CDR3 nucleotides read TGTGCCACCAGCACTCGGGGGTCCTATAATTCACCCCTCCACTTT.

This clonotype appeared many times. The V call is TRBV2, the J call TRBJ1-6; TRBD1 is a possible D gene (6 bases). The CDR3 has 15 amino acids. Trimming took 6 bases from V and 1 from J, leaving 10 bases between them. Germline CDR1 SNHLY, CDR2 FYNNEI. Here the CDR3 DNA reads TGTGCCAGCAGGATGGGGGCATCCTATAATTCACCCCTCCACTTT. It translates to CASRMGASYNSPLHF.

This chain uses TRBV14 with TRBJ2-7, with TRBD1 matching 7 bases. From germline, CDR1 is SGHDN and CDR2 FVKESK. The CDR3 is 15 amino acids. V dropped 0 bases and J dropped 4; count of bases not matched to a gene: 6. The CDR3 coding sequence is TGTGCCAGCAGCCAAGATGTGGGGACAGATTACGAGCAGTACTTC. Translation gives CASSQDVGTDYEQYF.

The V call is TRBV19, the J call TRBJ2-5; either TRBD1 or TRBD2 may fit D (5 bases each). Germline CDR1 and CDR2: LNHDA and SQIVND (reference sequence). Trimming took off 1 base at V and 7 bases at J, with 13 bases between the two ends. The CDR3 extends over 14 amino acids. Here the CDR3 DNA reads TGTGCCAGTAGTATAGTGGGGGTCCCGGGGACCCAGTACTTC. Protein sequence: CASSIVGVPGTQYF.

The chain joins TRBV4-1 to TRBJ2-1; 10 positions match TRBD1. This CDR3 has 16 residues. CDR1 and CDR2 from the germline V gene are MGHRA and YSYEKL. V lost 0 bases and J lost 8; bases outside the gene matches: 7. DNA of the CDR3: TGCGCCAGCAGCCAAGAACCGACAGGGGGCAGCTATGAGCAGTTCTTC. Its translation: CASSQEPTGGSYEQFF.